This TCR beta chain was captured by sequencing in a study of early stage breast cancer tumors. Relative to its sample, this clone is large. Assay: immunoSEQ multiplex PCR; the TCRdb copy retains only in-frame clones and omits some. The repertoire holds about 3,500 clones, with 55% to 75% as singletons. Germline CDR1 is GTSNPN and CDR2 is SVGIG (reference sequence). The germline V and J ends were trimmed by 0 bases and 4 bases, with 12 bases remaining between them. The CDR3 runs to 15 residues. The V and J genes are TRBV30 and TRBJ2-2; TRBD2 is a possible D gene (7 bases). The clonotype comes from a person aged 40-50 years with breast cancer. Sequencing was carried out using breast tumor tissue. CDR3 nucleotides: TGTGCCTGGAGTGTAAGGGGGGAGGGCACCGGGGAGCTGTTTTTT. This translates into CAWSVRGEGTGELFF.